This TCR beta chain appears in the sequencing data of a study of cytomegalovirus exposure and HLA in healthy donors. Study-wide background: Approximately 170 million T cells yielded 100 million or so unique TCR beta sequences in earlier analysis. The study's findings and limits: Common viral pathogens were later found to be apparently linked to several of the most significant clusters. According to an earlier analysis, most TCR beta V segments yielded productive rearrangements about 87% or about 30% of the time.

With respect to this clone: Antigen specificity is unknown.

The primer mix had 60 Vbeta and 13 Jbeta primers. Measured with immunoSEQ multiplex PCR; TCRdb has only the in-frame clones, and not every one. The sample comprises around 200,000 clones, roughly 83% of which are singletons, and approximately 1.5% rests with the top ten. V dropped 1 base and J dropped 0 bases, with 10 bases sitting between them. The CDR3 sequence is 16 residues long. The germline gives CDR1 MRHNA, CDR2 SNTAGT. This clonotype originated in a girl aged 10 to 17 in good health and CMV-seronegative. The source material was PBMCs. This chain connects TRBV6-4 to TRBJ1-3; D is undetermined. The CDR3 is CASSDLRENSGNTIYF. The DNA for the CDR3 is TGTGCCAGCAGTGACTTGAGGGAGAACTCTGGAAACACCATATATTTT.